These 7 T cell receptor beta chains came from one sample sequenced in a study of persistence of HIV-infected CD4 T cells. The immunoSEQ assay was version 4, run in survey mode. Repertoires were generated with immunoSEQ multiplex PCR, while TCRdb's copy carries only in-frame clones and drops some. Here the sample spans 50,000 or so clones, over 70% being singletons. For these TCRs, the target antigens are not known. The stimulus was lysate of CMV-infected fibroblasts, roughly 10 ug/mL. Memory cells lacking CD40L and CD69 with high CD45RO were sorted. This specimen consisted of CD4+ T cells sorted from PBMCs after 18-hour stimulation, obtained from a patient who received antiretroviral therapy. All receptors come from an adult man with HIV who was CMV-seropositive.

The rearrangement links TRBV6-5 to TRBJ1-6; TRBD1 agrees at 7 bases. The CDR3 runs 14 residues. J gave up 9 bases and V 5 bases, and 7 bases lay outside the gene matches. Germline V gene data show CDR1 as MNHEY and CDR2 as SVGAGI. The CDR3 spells CASSRTGAASPLHF. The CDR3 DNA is TGTGCCAGCAGTCGTACAGGGGCGGCTTCACCCCTCCACTTT.

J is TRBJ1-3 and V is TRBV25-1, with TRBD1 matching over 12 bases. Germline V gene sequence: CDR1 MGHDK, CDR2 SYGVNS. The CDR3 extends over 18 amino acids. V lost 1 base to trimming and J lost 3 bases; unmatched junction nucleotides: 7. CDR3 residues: CASSESPGTGGFGNTIYF. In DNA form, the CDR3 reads TGTGCCAGCAGTGAATCCCCCGGGACAGGGGGCTTTGGAAACACCATATATTTT. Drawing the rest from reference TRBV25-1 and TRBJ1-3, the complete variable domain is EADIYQTPRYLVIGTGKKITLECSQTMGHDKMYWYQQDPGMELHLIHYSYGVNSTEKGDLSSESTVSRIRTEHFPLTLESARPSHTSQYLCASSESPGTGGFGNTIYFGEGSWLTVV.

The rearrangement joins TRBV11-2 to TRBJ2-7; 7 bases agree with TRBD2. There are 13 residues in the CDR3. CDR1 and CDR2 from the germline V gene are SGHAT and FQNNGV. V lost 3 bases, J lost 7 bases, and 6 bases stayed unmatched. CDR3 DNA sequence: TGTGCCAGCAGCTTCCCGAGGGAGGGTGAGCAGTACTTC. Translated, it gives CASSFPREGEQYF.

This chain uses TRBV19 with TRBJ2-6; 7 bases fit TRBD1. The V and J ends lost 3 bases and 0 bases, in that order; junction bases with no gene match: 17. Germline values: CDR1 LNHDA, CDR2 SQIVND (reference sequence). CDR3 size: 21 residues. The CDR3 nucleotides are TGTGCCAGTAGTATTGATGGGCCAACAACAGGGGCCCTCTCTGGGGCCAACGTCCTGACTTTC. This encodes CASSIDGPTTGALSGANVLTF.

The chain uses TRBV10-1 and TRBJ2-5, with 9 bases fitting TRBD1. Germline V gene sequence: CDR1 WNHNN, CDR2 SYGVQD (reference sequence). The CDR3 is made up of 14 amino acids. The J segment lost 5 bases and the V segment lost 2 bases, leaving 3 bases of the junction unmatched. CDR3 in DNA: TGCGCCAGCAGTGAGGGGACAGGGAGGGAGACCCAGTACTTC. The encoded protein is CASSEGTGRETQYF.

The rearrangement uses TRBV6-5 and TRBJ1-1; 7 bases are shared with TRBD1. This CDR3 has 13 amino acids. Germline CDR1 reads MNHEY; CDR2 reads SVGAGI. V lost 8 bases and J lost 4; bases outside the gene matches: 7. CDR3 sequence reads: CASEGPGGTEAFF. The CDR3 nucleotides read TGTGCCAGCGAGGGCCCAGGGGGCACTGAAGCTTTCTTT.

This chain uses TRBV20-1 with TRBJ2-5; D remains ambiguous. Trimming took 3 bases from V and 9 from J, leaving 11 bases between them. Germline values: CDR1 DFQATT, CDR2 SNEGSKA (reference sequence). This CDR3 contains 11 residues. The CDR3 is CSARSPLSQYF. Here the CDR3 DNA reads TGCAGTGCTAGGTCCCCACTATCCCAGTACTTC.